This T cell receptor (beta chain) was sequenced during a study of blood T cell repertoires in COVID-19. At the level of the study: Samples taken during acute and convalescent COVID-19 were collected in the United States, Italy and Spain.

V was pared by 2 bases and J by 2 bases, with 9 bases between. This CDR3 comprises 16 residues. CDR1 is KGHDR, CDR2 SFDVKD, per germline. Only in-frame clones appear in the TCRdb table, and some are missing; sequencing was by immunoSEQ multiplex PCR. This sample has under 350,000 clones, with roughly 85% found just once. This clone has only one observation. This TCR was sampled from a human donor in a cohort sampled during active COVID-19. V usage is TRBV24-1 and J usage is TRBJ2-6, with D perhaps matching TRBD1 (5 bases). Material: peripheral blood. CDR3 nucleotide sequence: TGTGCCACCAGTGATTCAGGGTTCCCTGGGGCCAACGTCCTGACTTTC. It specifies CATSDSGFPGANVLTF.